This T cell receptor (beta chain) was retrieved from a study of T cells in Graves' hyperthyroidism and ophthalmopathy. This clonotype was seen repeatedly, ten times or more. Germline V gene lookup returns CDR1 SGHTA and CDR2 FQGTGA. Trimming removed 5 bases at V and 1 base at J, with 8 bases between. This CDR3 has 13 amino acids. TCR beta CDR3 region amplification was performed from RNA transcripts. A set of HTBI primers served as the primers for a first-round RT-PCR of the TCR CDR3. TCRdb called the multiplex PCR reads again in MiXCR, with one record for every CDR3 protein. The sample has about 360,000 distinct CDR3 sequences, less than 15% seen once.

The chain carries TRBV7-3 and TRBJ1-1, with D unresolved. Material for sequencing was blood. The receptor's source is a young woman with Graves' hyperthyroidism. The CDR3 DNA reads as TGTGCCAGCAGCACCTATAGGAACACTGAAGCTTTCTTT. This sequence encodes CASSTYRNTEAFF.